The entry below describes one TCR beta chain. This entry is derived from a study of blood T cell repertoires in COVID-19. The assay was immunoSEQ multiplex PCR, and TCRdb's table has in-frame clones only and misses some. The sample contains 150,000 or so clones, almost 90% of which appear only once. Losses at the gene ends were 3 bases for V and 1 base for J; bases not matched to a gene: 6. Germline V gene data show CDR1 as SGHTA and CDR2 as FQGNSA. The CDR3 totals 19 residues. Source material: peripheral blood. The source is a woman aged 55-70 years with acute or convalescent COVID-19. V usage is TRBV7-2 and J usage is TRBJ2-1; TRBD2 matches 16 bases. DNA for the CDR3: TGTGCCAGCAGCTTGGGGACTAGCGGGGGGGCCAATTCCTACAATGAGCAGTTCTTC. Protein product: CASSLGTSGGANSYNEQFF.